Each of the 26 T cell receptor beta chains below was sequenced from the same sample in a study of Ad26.COV2.S vaccination and SARS-CoV-2 variants. Treatment meaning: some 20 received Ad26.COV2.S at low or high dose, single or two shots; a few received placebo; per-sample allocation not given. Sampling took place 63 days after the first vaccine or placebo injection. Here immunoSEQ multiplex PCR was the method, and the copy in TCRdb shows in-frame clones only, minus some. The sample comprises about 350,000 clones, approximately 90% of which are singletons, and 5% rests with the top ten. The specimen was peripheral blood, collected in a trial of Ad26.COV2.S vaccine versus placebo. The receptor source for this set is a person aged 18-60 years who received the Ad26.COV2.S COVID-19 vaccine or a placebo.

The rearrangement uses TRBV6-5 and TRBJ1-2; D is undetermined. Germline loops: CDR1 MNHEY, CDR2 SVGAGI. The CDR3 loop spans 15 amino acids. V was trimmed by 0 bases and J by 4 bases, leaving 12 bases between them. CDR3 sequence reads: CASSYSGGELYGYTF. CDR3 DNA: TGTGCCAGCAGTTACTCGGGCGGGGAACTCTATGGCTACACCTTC.

The chain links TRBV2 to TRBJ2-7, with 8 nucleotides matching TRBD2. The CDR3 extends over 14 amino acids. J gave up 0 bases and V 7 bases, and 5 bases lay outside the gene matches. Germline V lookup: CDR1 SNHLY, CDR2 FYNNEI. The CDR3 sequence is CASTGGDNSYEQYF. DNA for the CDR3: TGTGCCAGCACCGGGGGGGACAACTCCTACGAGCAGTACTTC.

The chain couples TRBV5-6 to TRBJ1-2; TRBD1 matches 9 bases. The V gene end was trimmed by 2 bases and the J gene end by 4 bases; junction bases not matched to a gene: 6. CDR1 is SGHDT and CDR2 is YYEEEE in the germline V gene. The CDR3 spans 15 residues. The CDR3 loop reads CASSFGQGLFYGYTF. In DNA form, the CDR3 reads TGTGCCAGCAGCTTTGGACAGGGGCTCTTCTATGGCTACACCTTC.

The chain links TRBV7-9 to TRBJ2-7; D uncertain. This CDR3 has 14 residues. Trimming shortened V by 3 bases and J by 1 base, and 10 bases separated the two germline ends. The germline CDR1 and CDR2 sequences are SEHNR and FQNEAQ (reference sequence). The CDR3, as DNA: TGTGCCAGCAGCTTTGAGTCTACATCCTACGAGCAGTACTTC. As protein: CASSFESTSYEQYF. Variable domain in full (rest from reference TRBV7-9 and TRBJ2-7): DTGVSQNPRHKITKRGQNVTFRCDPISEHNRLYWYRQTLGQGPEFLTYFQNEAQLEKSRLLSDRFSAERPKGSFSTLEIQRTEQGDSAMYLCASSFESTSYEQYFGPGTRLTVT.

This clone was recorded once. The chain employs TRBV7-9 and TRBJ2-2; TRBD1 matches 9 bases. Looked up from germline, CDR1 is SEHNR and CDR2 is FQNEAQ (reference sequence). Germline trimming cut 1 base from V and 6 bases from J; bases unmatched to any gene: 6. There are 16 residues in the CDR3. The CDR3 sequence: CASSLELWTGAGELFF. DNA for the CDR3: TGTGCCAGCAGCTTAGAGTTGTGGACAGGGGCCGGGGAGCTGTTTTTT. The variable domain in full, completed from reference TRBV7-9 and TRBJ2-2, reads DTGVSQNPRHKITKRGQNVTFRCDPISEHNRLYWYRQTLGQGPEFLTYFQNEAQLEKSRLLSDRFSAERPKGSFSTLEIQRTEQGDSAMYLCASSLELWTGAGELFFGEGSRLTVL.

The chain couples TRBV3-1 (or the pseudogene TRBV3-2) to TRBJ2-3; 13 positions agree with TRBD2. Germline assignment: CDR1 LGHDT and CDR2 YNNKEL (reference sequence). Losses at the gene ends were 2 bases for V and 8 bases for J; bases not matched to a gene: 13. This CDR3 is built from 18 residues. The CDR3 nucleotides read TGTGCCAGCAGCCAATTCCTAACTAGCGGGAGGGCTAGCGGTACGCAGTATTTT. Protein product: CASSQFLTSGRASGTQYF.

The J gene is TRBJ2-1, the V gene TRBV27, with 12 bases matching TRBD2. The germline gives CDR1 MNHEY, CDR2 SMNVEV (reference sequence). This CDR3 has 16 amino acids. The V gene end was trimmed by 6 bases and the J gene end by 7 bases; junction bases not matched to a gene: 10. CDR3 bases: TGTGCCAGCAGACCTAGACTAGCGGGAGAAACAAATGAGCAGTTCTTC. Amino acid sequence: CASRPRLAGETNEQFF.

The rearrangement joins TRBV5-1 to TRBJ2-1, with a tentative D call TRBD1 (6 bases). The V end lost 2 bases, the J end lost 9 bases, and 12 bases lay between the germline ends. The CDR3 is made up of 13 amino acids. Germline values: CDR1 SGHRS, CDR2 YFSETQ. The CDR3 reads CASSLQGDGEQFF. As DNA, the CDR3 is TGCGCCAGCAGCTTACAGGGAGACGGTGAGCAGTTCTTC.

This chain connects TRBV7-2 to TRBJ2-1; D perhaps matches TRBD1 (6 bases). The germline V and J ends were trimmed by 2 bases and 5 bases, with 19 bases remaining between them. Per the germline V gene, CDR1 is SGHTA and CDR2 is FQGNSA. The CDR3 spans 17 residues. The CDR3 loop reads CASSLLPRRGQHNEQFF. The CDR3 DNA sequence: TGTGCCAGCAGCTTACTCCCCCGCCGAGGACAGCACAATGAGCAGTTCTTC.

This chain uses TRBV30 with TRBJ2-1; D unclear. With 3 bases removed from V and 7 bases from J, the gap between germline ends came to 13 bases. The CDR3 consists of 13 residues. The germline V gene has CDR1 GTSNPN and CDR2 SVGIG (reference sequence). CDR3 coding DNA: TGTGCCTGGAGGGTTTTGACGCCAAATGAGCAGTTCTTC. Residues: CAWRVLTPNEQFF.

This chain connects TRBV7-9 to TRBJ1-5; possibly TRBD1 for D (5 bases). Trimming stripped 2 bases from V and 4 bases from J, with 12 bases between. This CDR3 comprises 15 residues. The germline CDR1 and CDR2 sequences are SEHNR and FQNEAQ (reference sequence). CDR3 sequence reads: CASSLRGGENQPQHF. As DNA, the CDR3 is TGTGCCAGCAGCTTAAGGGGAGGGGAGAATCAGCCCCAGCATTTT.

The rearrangement uses TRBV27 and TRBJ1-1; no reliable D call. The germline V gene encodes CDR1 MNHEY and CDR2 SMNVEV (reference sequence). The V and J ends lost 1 base and 4 bases respectively, with 13 bases between them. The CDR3 length is 15 residues. The CDR3 loop is CASSLYVGRGTEAFF. The CDR3 region has the DNA TGTGCCAGCAGTTTATACGTGGGCCGAGGCACTGAAGCTTTCTTT.

This chain connects TRBV5-1 to TRBJ2-1, with 9 bases fitting TRBD1. Per the germline V gene, CDR1 is SGHRS and CDR2 is YFSETQ. V trimming: 4 bases; J trimming: 6 bases; junction bases outside the gene matches: 5. The CDR3 is made up of 14 amino acids. CDR3 loop: CASSPTGGSNEQFF. In nucleotides, the CDR3 is TGCGCCAGCAGCCCAACAGGGGGCTCCAATGAGCAGTTCTTC.

The chain couples TRBV3-1 (or the pseudogene TRBV3-2) to TRBJ1-5; weak D call: TRBD1 (6 bases). The CDR3 runs to 14 residues. Between the trimmed V and J ends, which lost 3 bases and 1 base, there was a span of 7 bases. CDR1 LGHDT and CDR2 YNNKEL come from the germline V gene (reference sequence). In nucleotides, the CDR3 is TGTGCCAGCAGCCACGACAGGAGCAATCAGCCCCAGCATTTT. Translated: CASSHDRSNQPQHF.

This clone was seen once. V usage is TRBV3-1 (or the pseudogene TRBV3-2) and J usage is TRBJ2-1, with 8 nucleotides matching TRBD2. Germline V gene data show CDR1 as LGHDT and CDR2 as YNNKEL (reference sequence). The CDR3 runs to 16 residues. V lost 3 bases, J lost 6 bases, and 10 bases stayed unmatched. The CDR3 sequence is CASSQQPGLGGNEQFF. The CDR3 nucleotides are TGTGCCAGCAGCCAGCAACCGGGACTAGGGGGCAATGAGCAGTTCTTC.

This chain joins TRBV28 and TRBJ1-5; 8 bases map to TRBD1. Trimming took 7 bases from V and 0 from J; bases not matched to a gene: 5. Germline CDR1 is MDHEN and CDR2 is SYDVKM. The CDR3 sequence is 15 residues long. The CDR3 spells CASIIQGDSNQPQHF. The CDR3 nucleotides are TGTGCCAGCATCATACAGGGGGATAGCAATCAGCCCCAGCATTTT.

V is TRBV18 and J is TRBJ1-1, with a tentative D call TRBD1 (6 bases). The length of the CDR3 is 17 residues. In germline, CDR1 is KGHSH, CDR2 LQKENI. V dropped 3 bases and J dropped 3 bases, with 20 bases sitting between them. The CDR3 coding sequence is TGTGCCAGCTCACCCCGCCCCAGGGGCGGTTATGACACTGAAGCTTTCTTT. Amino acids: CASSPRPRGGYDTEAFF.

The chain combines TRBV3-1 (or the pseudogene TRBV3-2) with TRBJ2-7, with D perhaps assigned TRBD1 or TRBD2 (6 bases each). CDR3 length equals 14 residues. Germline V gene lookup returns CDR1 LGHDT and CDR2 YNNKEL (reference sequence). V was cut by 2 bases and J by 4 bases, with 12 bases left in between. The CDR3 DNA is TGTGCCAGCAGCCAATTGGGGGGCGCGTACGAGCAGTACTTC. As protein: CASSQLGGAYEQYF.

This clone was detected a few times. The V and J genes are TRBV11-2 and TRBJ1-1, with TRBD1 as a possible D gene (5 bases). Germline CDR1 and CDR2: SGHAT and FQNNGV. Between the trimmed V and J ends, which lost 5 bases and 2 bases, there was a span of 9 bases. The CDR3 totals 13 residues. CDR3 in amino acids: CASSQDSNTEAFF. CDR3 nucleotides: TGTGCCAGCAGCCAAGACAGCAACACTGAAGCTTTCTTT.

V and J are TRBV5-1 and TRBJ1-4; no firm D call. Trimming left V 4 bases short and J 4 bases short, with 14 bases between. This CDR3 is built from 15 residues. Germline values: CDR1 SGHRS, CDR2 YFSETQ. The CDR3, as DNA: TGCGCCAGCAGCCAAGGGTGGGCAGTTAATGAAAAACTGTTTTTT. Translating it yields CASSQGWAVNEKLFF.

This clone was picked up a small number of times. V is TRBV19 and J is TRBJ1-5; 10 bases map to TRBD1. This CDR3 comprises 18 residues. V lost 0 bases and J lost 3; bases outside the gene matches: 8. Germline assignment: CDR1 LNHDA and CDR2 SQIVND (reference sequence). The chain's CDR3 is CASSIDRGQGLNNQPQHF. CDR3 sequence (DNA): TGTGCCAGTAGTATAGATCGGGGACAGGGGTTAAACAATCAGCCCCAGCATTTT.

The chain is built from TRBV15 and TRBJ2-1; 7 nucleotides match TRBD2. CDR3 length: 17 amino acids. V gave up 3 bases and J gave up 6 bases; unmatched junction bases: 14. Germline values: CDR1 LNHNV, CDR2 YYDKDF (reference sequence). CDR3 sequence (DNA): TGTGCCACCAGCAGGAGTACTGGTCGGACTAGGATCAATGAGCAGTTCTTC. It specifies CATSRSTGRTRINEQFF.

The chain has TRBV7-8 and TRBJ2-1; possible D gene TRBD1, 6 bases. This CDR3 spans 16 amino acids. Between the trimmed V and J ends, which lost 1 base and 2 bases, there was a span of 12 bases. Looked up from germline, CDR1 is SGHVS and CDR2 is FQNEAQ. CDR3 sequence (DNA): TGTGCCAGCAGCTTAGTTGGGGGCTCTGCCTACAATGAGCAGTTCTTC. The encoded protein is CASSLVGGSAYNEQFF.

The chain employs TRBV5-4 and TRBJ2-2; 10 bases align to TRBD1. CDR3 length equals 17 residues. Germline CDR1 reads SGHNT; CDR2 reads YYREEE (reference sequence). The junction had 12 bases not matched to a gene; V was cut back by 4 bases and J by 6 bases. CDR3 sequence: CASSPIPTGGFAGELFF. CDR3 nucleotide sequence: TGTGCCAGCAGCCCTATCCCGACAGGGGGCTTTGCCGGGGAGCTGTTTTTT.

This clone has just one count. This chain connects TRBV6-6 to TRBJ1-3; D is unresolved. Trimming took 6 bases from V and 1 from J, leaving 13 bases between them. CDR1 is MNHNY, CDR2 SVGAGI, per germline (reference sequence). This CDR3 is built from 15 residues. CDR3 in amino acids: CASRDLVRSGNTIYF. As DNA, the CDR3 is TGTGCCAGCAGAGACCTAGTCCGATCTGGAAACACCATATATTTT.

The chain carries TRBV29-1 and TRBJ1-1; 9 positions match TRBD1. Germline trimming cut 4 bases from V and 1 base from J; bases unmatched to any gene: 1. CDR3 length: 13 residues. Looked up from germline, CDR1 is SQVTM and CDR2 is ANQGSEA. For the CDR3, the DNA is TGCAGCGTTGGGGGACAGGGGAACACTGAAGCTTTCTTT. Amino acid sequence: CSVGGQGNTEAFF.